This TCR beta chain was identified in a study of human T cells and chemical hapten exposure. Study details: Alopecia areata, totalis or universalis was found in mostly female patients. Broader study findings: While controls formed fewer of them, expanded TCRs formed significantly more large CDR3 similarity clusters.

Described time point: patch test 1, 2 weeks after DPC sensitization. Documented treatment: therapeutic diphenylcyclopropenone sensitization with weekly scalp DPC. The authors extracted total RNA from unfractionated whole blood. Every donor had alopecia and was 18 to 70 years old; all were suitable for DPC. Unique molecular identifiers were linked by the library to individual cDNA molecules. TCRdb re-called the RACE reads with MiXCR, one entry per CDR3 protein. The sample consists of roughly 50,000 distinct CDR3 sequences, more than 9.5% of them appearing once. For this clonotype: Its matching antigen is unknown.

This CDR3 comprises 12 residues. V was clipped by 4 bases and J by 12 bases, with 17 bases between them. CDR1 is SGDLS and CDR2 is YYNGEE in the germline V gene. The chain recombines TRBV9 with TRBJ2-7; the D gene could be TRBD1 or TRBD2 (5 bases each). The TCR comes from a woman between 40 and 55 years old with alopecia areata. Some clones in this sample may be carry-over from other donors' samples. The sample in question was whole blood, obtained in connection with sensitization to the hapten diphenylcyclopropenone (DPC). The CDR3 region is CASSLELGERYF. In DNA form, the CDR3 reads TGTGCCAGCAGCCTCGAGTTGGGGGAGAGGTACTTC.